This paragraph covers one T cell receptor beta chain sequence. The data were obtained in a study of CD8+CD57+ T cells in acquired aplastic anemia. Sequencing involved patients with CD8+CD57+ cell expansion previously shown by flow cytometry. TCR beta VDJ and CDR3 profiling used genomic DNA as template. TCRdb passed the reads through MiXCR, listing each CDR3 protein once. The repertoire holds 75,000 to 100,000 distinct CDR3 sequences, with approximately 73% as singletons. Germline CDR1 reads ENHRY; CDR2 reads SYGVKD. V was cut by 6 bases and J by 0 bases, with 12 bases left in between. The CDR3 is 16 residues long.

The V and J genes are TRBV10-3 and TRBJ1-6, with no clear D. Sequences were obtained from sorted CD4+, CD8+, or CD8+CD57+ T cells (not recorded which) from PBMCs. The sequence was collected from a human donor with aplastic anemia. CDR3: CAISGRPSSYNSPLHF. In DNA, the CDR3 is TGTGCCATCAGCGGACGGCCGAGCTCCTATAATTCACCCCTCCACTTT.